Below are 2 T cell receptor beta chains sequenced from a single sample in a study of blood T cells in healthy people across ages. Combining a sample-barcoded 5' primer with a J-beta primer mix, a second PCR ran for about 6 to 11 cycles. TCRdb called the 5' RACE reads again in MiXCR, with one record for every CDR3 protein. This table has hundreds of thousands of distinct CDR3 sequences, under 40% appearing once. Sequencing used blood. The origin of the receptors is a young man in good health.

A few counts support this clonotype. This chain uses TRBV27 with TRBJ1-2, with D perhaps matching TRBD1 (5 bases). CDR1 MNHEY and CDR2 SMNVEV come from the germline V gene (reference sequence). Trimming took 4 bases from V and 6 from J, leaving 18 bases between them. The CDR3 is made up of 15 amino acids. This CDR3 is CASSSRQPHPDGYTF. CDR3 sequence (DNA): TGTGCCAGCAGTTCCCGACAGCCTCATCCTGATGGCTACACCTTC.

On this clonotype: The junction and the germline gene differ at one end; a read error may be behind it. The chain employs TRBV27 and TRBJ1-5, with TRBD1 identical over 9 bases. Germline values: CDR1 MNHEY, CDR2 SMNVEV (reference sequence). This CDR3 region has 16 residues. CDR3 residues: CASSPRDRVSSQPQHF. CDR3 nucleotides: TGTGCCAGCAGTCCGCGGGACAGGGTCAGCAGTCAGCCCCAGCATTTT.